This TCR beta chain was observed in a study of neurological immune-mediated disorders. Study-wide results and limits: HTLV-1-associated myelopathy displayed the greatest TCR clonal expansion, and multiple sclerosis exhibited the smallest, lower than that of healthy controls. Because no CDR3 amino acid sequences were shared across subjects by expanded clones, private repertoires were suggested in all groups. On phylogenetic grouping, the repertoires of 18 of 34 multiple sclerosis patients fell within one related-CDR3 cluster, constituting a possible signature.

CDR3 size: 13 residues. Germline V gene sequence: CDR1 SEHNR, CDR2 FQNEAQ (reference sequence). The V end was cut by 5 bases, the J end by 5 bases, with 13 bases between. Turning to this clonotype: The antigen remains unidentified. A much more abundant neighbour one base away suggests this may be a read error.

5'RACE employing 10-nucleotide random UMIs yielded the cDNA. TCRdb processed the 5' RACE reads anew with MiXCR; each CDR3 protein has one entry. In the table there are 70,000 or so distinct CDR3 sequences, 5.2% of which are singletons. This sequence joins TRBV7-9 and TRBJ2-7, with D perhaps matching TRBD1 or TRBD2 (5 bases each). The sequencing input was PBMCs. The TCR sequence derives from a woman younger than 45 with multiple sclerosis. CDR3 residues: CASSRGRGNEQYF. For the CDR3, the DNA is TGTGCCAGCAGCCGGGGACGGGGTAACGAGCAGTACTTC. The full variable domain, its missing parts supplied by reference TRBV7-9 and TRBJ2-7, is DTGVSQNPRHKITKRGQNVTFRCDPISEHNRLYWYRQTLGQGPEFLTYFQNEAQLEKSRLLSDRFSAERPKGSFSTLEIQRTEQGDSAMYLCASSRGRGNEQYFGPGTRLTVT.